This TCR beta chain was found in a study of T cell responses to AZD1222 COVID-19 vaccine. Study observations and caveats: Researchers report vaccine-associated CD4 TCRs spanning spike, with dominance at 160-218 and 743-854. Among those given AZD1222, only six or seven were seropositive at baseline.

On this clone: Its specificity is unknown.

Libraries were prepared by immunoSEQ multiplex PCR; TCRdb keeps only in-frame clonotypes and omits some of them. The table has fewer than 150,000 clones, nearly 90% seen once; the top ten hold around 5.3%. Second doses at about 4 or about 12 weeks were pooled. V shed 3 bases and J shed 5 bases, with 8 bases lying between them. The CDR3 consists of 12 residues. Germline lookup yields CDR1 SGHRS and CDR2 YFSETQ. The material sequenced was peripheral blood, taken 28 days after the second AZD1222 dose. The V call is TRBV5-1, the J call TRBJ2-5, with D uncertain. The receptor was derived from an adult who received the AZD1222 COVID-19 vaccine. The CDR3 protein is CASSYERETQYF. CDR3 nucleotide sequence: TGCGCCAGCAGCTACGAACGGGAGACCCAGTACTTC.